This passage covers 11 T cell receptor beta chains from one sample sequenced in a study of T cell responses to AZD1222 COVID-19 vaccine. Produced via immunoSEQ multiplex PCR; TCRdb's table is partial and in-frame only. The sample includes around 120,000 clones, just over 85% of them seen just once. This specimen consisted of peripheral blood, obtained on day 0 of MenACWY control vaccination. All receptors come from an adult in good health.

V and J are TRBV19 and TRBJ1-1; TRBD1 might be the D (5 bases). The V end was cut by 7 bases, the J end by 3 bases, with 18 bases between. Germline lookup yields CDR1 LNHDA and CDR2 SQIVND (reference sequence). This CDR3 comprises 15 residues. CDR3 loop: CASKGPEGLDTEAFF. In DNA form, the CDR3 reads TGTGCCAGTAAGGGCCCGGAGGGGCTGGACACTGAAGCTTTCTTT.

V and J are TRBV27 and TRBJ2-6; 9 bases match TRBD1. The V segment lost 1 base and the J segment 0 bases; nucleotides outside the gene matches: 16. Germline CDR1 is MNHEY and CDR2 is SMNVEV (reference sequence). The CDR3 runs 22 residues. The CDR3 reads CASSLYRPLPGTGTSGANVLTF. DNA of the CDR3: TGTGCCAGCAGTTTATATCGCCCGCTTCCCGGGACAGGGACCTCTGGGGCCAACGTCCTGACTTTC.

The chain uses TRBV5-5 and TRBJ2-1; no clear D gene. CDR1 is SGHKS and CDR2 is YYEKEE in the germline V gene (reference sequence). The CDR3 runs 14 residues. Trimming removed 4 bases at V and 0 bases at J, with 8 bases between. CDR3 region: CASSGVSSYNEQFF. The CDR3 coding sequence is TGTGCCAGCAGCGGAGTTAGCTCCTACAATGAGCAGTTCTTC.

V gene TRBV5-4 combines with J gene TRBJ1-5; possible D gene TRBD1, 5 bases. This CDR3 is 14 amino acids long. V was cut by 2 bases and J by 5 bases, with 11 bases left in between. CDR1 and CDR2 from the germline V gene are SGHNT and YYREEE (reference sequence). The CDR3 reads CASSLWGGDQPQHF. CDR3 nucleotides: TGTGCCAGCAGCTTATGGGGGGGAGATCAGCCCCAGCATTTT.

This chain joins TRBV2 and TRBJ2-7; TRBD1 aligns across 8 bases. The CDR3 length is 15 residues. V shed 6 bases, J shed 1 base, and the junction held 8 bases outside the gene matches. Germline values: CDR1 SNHLY, CDR2 FYNNEI. CDR3 in DNA: TGTGCCAGCAGCCAAGACAGGGGAAGGTCCTACGAGCAGTACTTC. Translated: CASSQDRGRSYEQYF.

This clone was counted once. The chain joins TRBV11-2 to TRBJ2-7; tentatively, D is TRBD1 or TRBD2 (6 bases each). The CDR3 totals 14 residues. The germline gives CDR1 SGHAT, CDR2 FQNNGV. V shed 5 bases and J shed 0 bases, with 11 bases lying between them. This CDR3 reads CASSEGGSSYEQYF. CDR3 bases: TGTGCCAGCAGCGAAGGGGGGAGCTCCTACGAGCAGTACTTC.

This clone has a count of ten or more. The chain uses TRBV4-1 and TRBJ2-7; 14 bases are a match to TRBD2. J lost 9 bases, V lost 1 base, and 2 bases had no gene match. This CDR3 is 14 amino acids long. Germline V gene sequence: CDR1 MGHRA, CDR2 YSYEKL. The CDR3 nucleotides are TGCGCCAGCAGCCAAGGACTAGCGGGAGGGGCGCAGTACTTC. Its translation is CASSQGLAGGAQYF.

The J gene is TRBJ1-1, the V gene TRBV27; perhaps TRBD1 as D (5 bases). CDR3 length equals 13 residues. V was cut by 9 bases and J by 1 base, with 12 bases left in between. Germline V gene lookup returns CDR1 MNHEY and CDR2 SMNVEV (reference sequence). CDR3 amino acids: CASLGGWNTEAFF. The CDR3 bases are TGTGCCAGTTTGGGGGGGTGGAACACTGAAGCTTTCTTT.

V usage is TRBV7-9 and J usage is TRBJ2-7; 9 nucleotides agree with TRBD2. Per germline, CDR1 SEHNR and CDR2 FQNEAQ (reference sequence). The CDR3 loop spans 13 amino acids. Trimming took 7 bases from V and 5 from J; bases not matched to a gene: 6. The CDR3 protein is CASMRGLAHEQYF. CDR3 DNA: TGTGCCAGCATGAGGGGACTAGCTCACGAGCAGTACTTC. The variable domain in full, with the rest retrieved from reference TRBV7-9 and TRBJ2-7, is DTGVSQNPRHKITKRGQNVTFRCDPISEHNRLYWYRQTLGQGPEFLTYFQNEAQLEKSRLLSDRFSAERPKGSFSTLEIQRTEQGDSAMYLCASMRGLAHEQYFGPGTRLTVT.

V gene TRBV5-4 combines with J gene TRBJ2-3; 12 bases align to TRBD2. V was pared by 4 bases and J by 0 bases, with 6 bases of the junction left unmatched. CDR1 SGHNT and CDR2 YYREEE come from the germline V gene (reference sequence). The CDR3 loop spans 17 amino acids. CDR3: CASSPGLAGTSTDTQYF. DNA for the CDR3: TGTGCCAGCAGCCCGGGACTAGCGGGTACTAGCACAGATACGCAGTATTTT. The full variable domain, completed using reference TRBV5-4 and TRBJ2-3, is ETGVTQSPTHLIKTRGQQVTLRCSSQSGHNTVSWYQQALGQGPQFIFQYYREEENGRGNFPPRFSGLQFPNYSSELNVNALELDDSALYLCASSPGLAGTSTDTQYFGPGTRLTVL.

The chain joins TRBV18 to TRBJ2-2, with 10 bases lining up with TRBD1. Trimming took 3 bases from V and 5 from J; bases not matched to a gene: 3. Germline values: CDR1 KGHSH, CDR2 LQKENI. The CDR3 length is 15 residues. In nucleotides, the CDR3 is TGTGCCAGCTCACCGCCGGGACAGGGGACCGGGGAGCTGTTTTTT. Amino acids: CASSPPGQGTGELFF.